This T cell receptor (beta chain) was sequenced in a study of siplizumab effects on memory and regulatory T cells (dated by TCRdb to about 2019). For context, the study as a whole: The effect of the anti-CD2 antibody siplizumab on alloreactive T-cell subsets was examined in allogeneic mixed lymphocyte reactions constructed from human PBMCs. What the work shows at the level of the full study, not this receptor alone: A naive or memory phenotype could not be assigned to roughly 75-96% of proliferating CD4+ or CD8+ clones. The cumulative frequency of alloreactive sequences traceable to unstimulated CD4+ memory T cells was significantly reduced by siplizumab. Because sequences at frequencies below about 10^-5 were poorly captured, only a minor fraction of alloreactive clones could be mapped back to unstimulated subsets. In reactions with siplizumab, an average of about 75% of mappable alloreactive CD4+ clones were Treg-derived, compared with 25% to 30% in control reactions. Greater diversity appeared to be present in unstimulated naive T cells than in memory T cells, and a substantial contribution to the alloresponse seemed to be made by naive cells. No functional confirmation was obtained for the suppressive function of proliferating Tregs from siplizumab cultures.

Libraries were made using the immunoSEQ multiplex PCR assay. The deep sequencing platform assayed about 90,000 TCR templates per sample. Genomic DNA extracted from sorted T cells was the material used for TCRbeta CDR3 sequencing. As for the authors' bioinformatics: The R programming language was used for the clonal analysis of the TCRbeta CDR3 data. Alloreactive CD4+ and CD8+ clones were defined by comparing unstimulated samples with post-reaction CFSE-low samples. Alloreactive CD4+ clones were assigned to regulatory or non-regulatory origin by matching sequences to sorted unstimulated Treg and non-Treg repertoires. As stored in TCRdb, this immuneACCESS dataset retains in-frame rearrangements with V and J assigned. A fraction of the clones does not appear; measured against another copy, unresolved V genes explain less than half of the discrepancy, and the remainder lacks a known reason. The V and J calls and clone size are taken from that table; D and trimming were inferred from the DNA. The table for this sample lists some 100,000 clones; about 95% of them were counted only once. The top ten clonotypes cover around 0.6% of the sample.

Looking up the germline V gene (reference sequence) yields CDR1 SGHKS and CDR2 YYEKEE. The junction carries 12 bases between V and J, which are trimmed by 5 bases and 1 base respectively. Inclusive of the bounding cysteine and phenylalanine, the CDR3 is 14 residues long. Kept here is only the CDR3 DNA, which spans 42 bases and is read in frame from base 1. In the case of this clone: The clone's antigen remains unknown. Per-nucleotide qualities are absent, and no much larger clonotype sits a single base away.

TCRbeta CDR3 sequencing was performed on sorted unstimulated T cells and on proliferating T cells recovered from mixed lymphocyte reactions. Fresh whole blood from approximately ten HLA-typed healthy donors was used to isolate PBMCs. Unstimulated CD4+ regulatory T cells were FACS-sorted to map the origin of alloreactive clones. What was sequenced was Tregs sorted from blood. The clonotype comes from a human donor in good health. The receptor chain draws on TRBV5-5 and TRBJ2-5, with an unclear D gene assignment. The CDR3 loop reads CASSRLKLQETQYF. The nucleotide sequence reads TGTGCCAGCAGTCGGTTGAAGCTCCAAGAGACCCAGTACTTC.